This T cell receptor (beta chain) was sequenced for a study of blood T cell repertoires in COVID-19. For the study at large: The origin of the acute and convalescent COVID-19 samples was the United States, Italy and Spain. T cells, B-cell-depleted T cells, or PBMCs provided the cDNA or gDNA that served as material.

In the source study's methods: It was from reference gene primer amplification that nucleated cell counts were estimated. Assay: immunoSEQ multiplex PCR; the TCRdb copy retains only in-frame clones and omits some. That table gives V, J and clone size, and the DNA gave D and trimming. The sample includes roughly 140,000 clones, 85% to 90% of them seen just once. The CDR3 is made up of 16 amino acids. Germline lookup yields CDR1 MNHEY and CDR2 SMNVEV (reference sequence). V shed 8 bases and J shed 4 bases, with 23 bases lying between them. The rearrangement uses TRBV27 and TRBJ1-1; no clear D gene. Sequencing input: peripheral blood. This sequence was found in an elderly woman with acute or convalescent COVID-19. DNA of the CDR3: TGTGCCAGCTTCCCACTAGGGATGGGGAAGACCACTGAAGCTTTCTTT. Its protein is CASFPLGMGKTTEAFF.